At least ten counts were recorded for the clone carrying this T cell receptor beta chain. The target antigen is unknown. The data stem from a study of T cells in Graves' hyperthyroidism and ophthalmopathy. Study-wide context: Staff took peripheral blood when the initial diagnosis was made, before any treatment began.

Findings of the study overall: Ophthalmopathy was separated from stable hyperthyroidism by a 13 V-J model. The blood repertoire included most of the expanded thyroid clonotypes above 0.001.

The CDR3 covers 14 residues. The germline CDR1 and CDR2 sequences are MNHEY and SVGAGI. The J segment lost 2 bases and the V segment lost 0 bases, leaving 1 base of the junction unmatched. There were TCR beta CDR3 regions amplified from RNA transcripts. Carried out on the TCR CDR3, a first-round RT-PCR used the HTBI primer set. TCRdb analysed the multiplex PCR reads with MiXCR anew, one entry per CDR3 protein. Of around 380,000 distinct CDR3 sequences in the sample, roughly 13% are singletons; the top ten hold 20% to 25%. V and J are TRBV6-5 and TRBJ2-7; 7 bases line up with TRBD1. The receptor's source is a man aged 25 to 40 with Graves' hyperthyroidism that later progressed to Graves' ophthalmopathy. The sample was blood. DNA of the CDR3: TGTGCCAGCAGTTACTCGGGACAGCCCTACGAGCAGTACTTC. This sequence encodes CASSYSGQPYEQYF.